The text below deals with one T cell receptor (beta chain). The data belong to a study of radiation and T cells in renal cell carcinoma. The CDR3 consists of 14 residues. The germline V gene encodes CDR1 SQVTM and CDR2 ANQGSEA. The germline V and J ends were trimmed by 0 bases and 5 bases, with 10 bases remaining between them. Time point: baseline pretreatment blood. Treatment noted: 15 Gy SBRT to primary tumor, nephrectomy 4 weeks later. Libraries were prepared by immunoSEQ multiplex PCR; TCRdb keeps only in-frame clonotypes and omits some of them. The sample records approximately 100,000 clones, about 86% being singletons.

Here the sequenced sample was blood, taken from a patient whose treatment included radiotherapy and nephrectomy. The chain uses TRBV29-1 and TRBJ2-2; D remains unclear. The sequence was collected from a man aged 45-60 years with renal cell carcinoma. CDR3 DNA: TGCAGCGTTGAAGAACAGTTTTTAACCGGGGAGCTGTTTTTT. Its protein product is CSVEEQFLTGELFF.